The present entry profiles one T cell receptor beta chain with its context. What it binds is unknown. These data belong to a study of cytomegalovirus exposure and HLA in healthy donors. Turning to the study itself: The platform used for the roughly 110 validation repertoires matched that of the 666 first-cohort repertoires, a later analysis reported. Study results and caveats: In vitro assays verified that three CMV-associated chains recognized CMV antigens specifically. Researchers catalogued approximately 170 TCR beta chains as cytomegalovirus-associated. Whilst most TCR sequences proved rare, a subset of public TCRs occurred across many donors.

Generated by immunoSEQ multiplex PCR, the TCRdb table keeps only in-frame clones and is missing some. This table has some 310,000 clones, over 75% appearing once. The receptor was derived from a man younger than 40 in good health and CMV-seronegative. Specimen: PBMCs.

The CDR3 here is CASSSTGGVTYEQYF. The DNA for the CDR3 is TGTGCCAGCAGCTCGACAGGGGGAGTAACGTACGAGCAGTACTTC. The rearrangement uses TRBV7-2 and TRBJ2-7; TRBD1 aligns across 9 bases. Germline V gene sequence: CDR1 SGHTA, CDR2 FQGNSA. The CDR3 length is 15 residues. With 4 bases clipped from V and 4 bases from J, the junction kept 8 bases outside the gene matches.